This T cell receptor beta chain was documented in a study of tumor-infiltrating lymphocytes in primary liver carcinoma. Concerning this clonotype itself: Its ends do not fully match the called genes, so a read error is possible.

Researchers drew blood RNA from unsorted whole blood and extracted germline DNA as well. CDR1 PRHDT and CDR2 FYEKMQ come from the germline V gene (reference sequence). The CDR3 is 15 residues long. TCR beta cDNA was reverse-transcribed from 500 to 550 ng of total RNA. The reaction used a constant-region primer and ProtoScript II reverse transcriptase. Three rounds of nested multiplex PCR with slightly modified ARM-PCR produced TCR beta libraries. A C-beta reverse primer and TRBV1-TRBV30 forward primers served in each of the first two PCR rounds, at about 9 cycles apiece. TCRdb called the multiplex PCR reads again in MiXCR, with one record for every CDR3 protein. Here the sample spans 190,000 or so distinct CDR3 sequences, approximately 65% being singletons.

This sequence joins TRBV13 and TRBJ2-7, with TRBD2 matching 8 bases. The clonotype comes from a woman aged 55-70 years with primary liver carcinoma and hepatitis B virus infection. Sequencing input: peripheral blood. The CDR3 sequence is CASNLGGEREYEQYF. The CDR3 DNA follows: TGTGCCAGCAACTTAGGTGGGGAGCGGGAGTACGAGCAGTACTTC.